These T cell receptor beta chains were read from a single sample in a study of CD8 T cell repertoires and HIV-1 epitope variants. Assay: immunoSEQ multiplex PCR; the TCRdb copy retains only in-frame clones and omits some. The sample contains tens of thousands of clones, roughly 80% of which appear only once. Sequenced sample: uncultured baseline CD8+ T cells from peripheral blood mononuclear cells (PBMCs). Every receptor here comes from a male donor with HIV. The CDR3 runs from the conserved cysteine through the conserved F or W. The order of the fields is J gene, D gene, V gene, CDR3 protein. The D gene is left open where the match is weak.

J gene: TRBJ2-4; D gene: .; V gene: TRBV25-1; CDR3 protein: CAMRRGAAIAKNIQYF
J gene: TRBJ1-5; D gene: .; V gene: TRBV7-9; CDR3 protein: CASSLENQPQHF
J gene: TRBJ2-2; D gene: TRBD2; V gene: TRBV19; CDR3 protein: CASSVTSGGGELFF
J gene: TRBJ2-2; D gene: TRBD1; V gene: TRBV4-1; CDR3 protein: CASSQDWDRYTGELFF
J gene: TRBJ1-4; D gene: .; V gene: TRBV28; CDR3 protein: CASSLEATNEKLFF
J gene: TRBJ1-2; D gene: .; V gene: TRBV19; CDR3 protein: CASSHPTGRTANYGYTF
J gene: TRBJ2-3; D gene: .; V gene: TRBV7-8; CDR3 protein: CASSSGDGTDTQYF
J gene: TRBJ2-7; D gene: .; V gene: TRBV11-1; CDR3 protein: CASSPSVPVEQYF
J gene: TRBJ2-7; D gene: .; V gene: TRBV13; CDR3 protein: CASSLMTGPYEQYF
J gene: TRBJ1-3; D gene: TRBD1; V gene: TRBV11-2; CDR3 protein: CASSSGQGPGNTIYF
J gene: TRBJ2-1; D gene: TRBD1; V gene: TRBV5-4; CDR3 protein: CASSLEGDRENEQFF
J gene: TRBJ2-7; D gene: TRBD2; V gene: TRBV6-1; CDR3 protein: CASSASVVAGDSYEQYF
J gene: TRBJ2-2; D gene: .; V gene: TRBV9; CDR3 protein: CASSPQAGNPGELFF
J gene: TRBJ2-3; D gene: TRBD2; V gene: TRBV2; CDR3 protein: CASSEYSGDADTQYF
J gene: TRBJ2-1; D gene: TRBD2; V gene: TRBV7-8; CDR3 protein: CASSLKGTSGYEQFF
J gene: TRBJ1-5; D gene: .; V gene: TRBV6-4; CDR3 protein: CASSDPRGPQHF
J gene: TRBJ2-2; D gene: .; V gene: TRBV18; CDR3 protein: CASSQGTGELFF
J gene: TRBJ1-6; D gene: TRBD1; V gene: TRBV5-6; CDR3 protein: CASSSDRGLSSYNSPLHF
J gene: TRBJ1-2; D gene: .; V gene: TRBV5-5; CDR3 protein: CASSLDQERYYGYTF
J gene: TRBJ1-5; D gene: .; V gene: TRBV5-8; CDR3 protein: CASGIRGNQPQHF
J gene: TRBJ2-1; D gene: TRBD2; V gene: TRBV7-9; CDR3 protein: CASSPQGRGVYNEQFF
J gene: TRBJ2-7; D gene: .; V gene: TRBV19; CDR3 protein: CASSIDIGEPFYEQYF
J gene: TRBJ2-7; D gene: TRBD2; V gene: TRBV6-5; CDR3 protein: CASSPQERGYEQYF
J gene: TRBJ1-1; D gene: .; V gene: TRBV30; CDR3 protein: CAWSGFGGNTEAFF
J gene: TRBJ2-7; D gene: .; V gene: TRBV28; CDR3 protein: CASSWPGRYEQYF
J gene: TRBJ1-1; D gene: .; V gene: TRBV7-2; CDR3 protein: CASSFTGSNTEAFF
J gene: TRBJ2-7; D gene: .; V gene: TRBV7-2; CDR3 protein: CASSLRRVDEQYF
J gene: TRBJ1-3; D gene: .; V gene: TRBV28; CDR3 protein: CASSPPLRGTGNTIYF
J gene: TRBJ1-4; D gene: TRBD1; V gene: TRBV18; CDR3 protein: CASSPLGTGAVFF
J gene: TRBJ1-4; D gene: .; V gene: TRBV30; CDR3 protein: CALNGRTTNEKLFF